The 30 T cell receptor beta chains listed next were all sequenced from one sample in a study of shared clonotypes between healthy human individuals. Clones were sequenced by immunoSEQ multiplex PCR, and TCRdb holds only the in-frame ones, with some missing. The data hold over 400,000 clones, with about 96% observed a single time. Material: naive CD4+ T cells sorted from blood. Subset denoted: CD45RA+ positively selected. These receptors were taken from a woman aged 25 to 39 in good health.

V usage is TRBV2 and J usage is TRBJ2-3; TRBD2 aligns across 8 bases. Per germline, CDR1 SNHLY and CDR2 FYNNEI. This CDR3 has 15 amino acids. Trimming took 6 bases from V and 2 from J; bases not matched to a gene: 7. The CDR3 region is CASSYSGTATDTQYF. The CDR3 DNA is TGTGCCAGCAGCTATAGCGGGACGGCCACAGATACGCAGTATTTT.

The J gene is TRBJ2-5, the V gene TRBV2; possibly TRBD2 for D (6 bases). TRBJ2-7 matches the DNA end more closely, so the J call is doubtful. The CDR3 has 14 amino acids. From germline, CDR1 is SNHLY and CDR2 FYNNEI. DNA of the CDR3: TGTGCCAGCAGTAAGGGACTGGGCGAGTACGAGCAGTACTTC. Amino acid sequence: CASSKGLGEYEQYF.

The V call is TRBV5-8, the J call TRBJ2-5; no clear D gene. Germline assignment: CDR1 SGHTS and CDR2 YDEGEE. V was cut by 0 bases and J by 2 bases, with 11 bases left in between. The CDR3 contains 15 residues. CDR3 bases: TGTGCCAGCAGCTTGGGGGCAGGCAAGCAAGAGACCCAGTACTTC. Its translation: CASSLGAGKQETQYF.

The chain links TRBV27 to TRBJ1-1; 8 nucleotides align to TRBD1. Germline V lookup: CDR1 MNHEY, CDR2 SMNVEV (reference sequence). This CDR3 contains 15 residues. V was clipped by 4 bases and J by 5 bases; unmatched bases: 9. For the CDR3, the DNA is TGTGCCAGCAGTTGGTCCCCCAGGGGGCGGACTGAAGCTTTCTTT. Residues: CASSWSPRGRTEAFF.

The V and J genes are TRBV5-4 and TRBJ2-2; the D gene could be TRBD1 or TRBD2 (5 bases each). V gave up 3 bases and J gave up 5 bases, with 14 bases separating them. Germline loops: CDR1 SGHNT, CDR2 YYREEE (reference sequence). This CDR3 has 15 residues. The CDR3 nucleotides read TGTGCCAGCAGCTCCCGTGGGGGTGAGACCGGGGAGCTGTTTTTT. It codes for CASSSRGGETGELFF. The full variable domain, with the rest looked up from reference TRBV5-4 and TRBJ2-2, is ETGVTQSPTHLIKTRGQQVTLRCSSQSGHNTVSWYQQALGQGPQFIFQYYREEENGRGNFPPRFSGLQFPNYSSELNVNALELDDSALYLCASSSRGGETGELFFGEGSRLTVL.

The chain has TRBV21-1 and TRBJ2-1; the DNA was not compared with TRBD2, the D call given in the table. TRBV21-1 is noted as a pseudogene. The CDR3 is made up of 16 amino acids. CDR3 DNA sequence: TGTGCCAGCAGCAGGACCGAGGGTAGCTCCTACAATGAGCAGTTCTTC. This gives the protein CASSRTEGSSYNEQFF.

The CDR3 nucleotides read TGTGCCAGCAGCCCTCACAGGGCTGGAAACACCATATATTTT. This encodes CASSPHRAGNTIYF. This chain connects TRBV14 to TRBJ1-3; TRBD1 is a possible D gene (6 bases). Trimming removed 4 bases from V and 2 bases from J, with 9 bases in between. The CDR3 extends over 14 amino acids. Looked up from germline, CDR1 is SGHDN and CDR2 is FVKESK.

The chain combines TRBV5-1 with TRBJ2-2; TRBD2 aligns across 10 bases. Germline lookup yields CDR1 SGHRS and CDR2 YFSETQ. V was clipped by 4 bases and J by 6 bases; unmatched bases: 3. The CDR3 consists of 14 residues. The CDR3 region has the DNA TGCGCCAGCAGCACTAGCGGGACGGCCGGGGAGCTGTTTTTT. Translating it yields CASSTSGTAGELFF.

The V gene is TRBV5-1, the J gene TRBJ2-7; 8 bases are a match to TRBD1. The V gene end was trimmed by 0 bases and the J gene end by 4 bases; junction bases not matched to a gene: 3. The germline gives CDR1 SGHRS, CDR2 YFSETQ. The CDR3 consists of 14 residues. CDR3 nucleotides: TGCGCCAGCAGCTTGGTGGACAGGGCGTACGAGCAGTACTTC. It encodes CASSLVDRAYEQYF.

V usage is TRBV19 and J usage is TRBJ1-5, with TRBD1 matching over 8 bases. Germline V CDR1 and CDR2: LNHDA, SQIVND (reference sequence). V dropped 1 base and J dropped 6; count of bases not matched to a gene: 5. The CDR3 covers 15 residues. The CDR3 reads CASSIVEQGGQPQHF. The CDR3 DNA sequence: TGTGCCAGTAGTATAGTTGAACAGGGGGGTCAGCCCCAGCATTTT.

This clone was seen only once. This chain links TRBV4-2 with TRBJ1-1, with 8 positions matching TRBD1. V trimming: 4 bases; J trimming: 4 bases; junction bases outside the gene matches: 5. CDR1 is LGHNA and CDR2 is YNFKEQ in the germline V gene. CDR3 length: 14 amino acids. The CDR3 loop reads CASSLGQGGTEAFF. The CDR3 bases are TGTGCCAGCAGCCTCGGACAGGGTGGCACTGAAGCTTTCTTT.

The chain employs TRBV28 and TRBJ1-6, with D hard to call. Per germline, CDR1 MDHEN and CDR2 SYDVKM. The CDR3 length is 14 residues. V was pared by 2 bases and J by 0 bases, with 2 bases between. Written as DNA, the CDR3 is TGTGCCAGCAGTTTACGCTCCTATAATTCACCCCTCCACTTT. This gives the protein CASSLRSYNSPLHF.

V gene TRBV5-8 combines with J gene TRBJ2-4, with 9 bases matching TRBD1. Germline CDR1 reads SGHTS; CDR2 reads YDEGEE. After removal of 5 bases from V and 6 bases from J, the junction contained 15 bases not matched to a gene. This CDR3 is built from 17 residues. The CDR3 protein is CASRNDQNRGLGNIQYF. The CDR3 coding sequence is TGTGCCAGCAGAAATGACCAGAACAGGGGGCTCGGAAACATTCAGTACTTC.

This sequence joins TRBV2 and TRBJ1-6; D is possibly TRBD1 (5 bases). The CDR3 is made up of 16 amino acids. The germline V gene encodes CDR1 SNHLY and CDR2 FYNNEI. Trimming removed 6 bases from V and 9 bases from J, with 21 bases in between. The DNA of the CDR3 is TGTGCCAGCAGACGGTTGGCCAGGGCGGGAAGTTCACCCCTCCACTTT. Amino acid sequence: CASRRLARAGSSPLHF.

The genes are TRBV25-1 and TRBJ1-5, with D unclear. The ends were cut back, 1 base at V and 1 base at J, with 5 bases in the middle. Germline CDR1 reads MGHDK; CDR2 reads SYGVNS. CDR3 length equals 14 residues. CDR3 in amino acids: CASSELLSNQPQHF. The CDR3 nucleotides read TGTGCCAGCAGTGAATTATTGAGCAATCAGCCCCAGCATTTT.

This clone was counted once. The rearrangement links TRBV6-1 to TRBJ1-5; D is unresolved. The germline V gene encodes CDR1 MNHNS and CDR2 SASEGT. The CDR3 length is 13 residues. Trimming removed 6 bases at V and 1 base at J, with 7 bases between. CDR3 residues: CASRGVSNQPQHF. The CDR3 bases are TGTGCCAGCAGGGGAGTAAGCAATCAGCCCCAGCATTTT.

CDR3 nucleotide sequence: TGTGCCATCAGTGACACACTGCCTGGGACTGAAGCTTTCTTT. Its translation: CAISDTLPGTEAFF. The gene calls are TRBV10-3 and TRBJ1-1; D remains ambiguous. CDR1 ENHRY and CDR2 SYGVKD come from the germline V gene. The V end was cut by 3 bases, the J end by 5 bases, with 13 bases between. The CDR3 consists of 14 residues.

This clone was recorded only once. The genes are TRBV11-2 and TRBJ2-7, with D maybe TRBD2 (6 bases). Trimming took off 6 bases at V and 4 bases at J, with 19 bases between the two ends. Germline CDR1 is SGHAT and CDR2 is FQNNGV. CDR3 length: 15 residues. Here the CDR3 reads CASRPSFTGTYEQYF. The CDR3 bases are TGTGCCAGCAGACCGAGTTTTACCGGGACTTACGAGCAGTACTTC.

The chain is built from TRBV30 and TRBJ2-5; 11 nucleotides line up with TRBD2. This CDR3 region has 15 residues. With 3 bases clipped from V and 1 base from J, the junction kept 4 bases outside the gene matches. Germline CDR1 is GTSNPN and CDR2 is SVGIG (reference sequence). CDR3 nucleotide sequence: TGTGCCTGGAGCGCAGGGACTAGCGGCCAAGAGACCCAGTACTTC. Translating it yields CAWSAGTSGQETQYF.

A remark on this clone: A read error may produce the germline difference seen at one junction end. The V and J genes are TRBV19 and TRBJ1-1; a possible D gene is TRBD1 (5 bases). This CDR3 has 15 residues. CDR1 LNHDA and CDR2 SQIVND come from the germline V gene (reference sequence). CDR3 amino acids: CASSITPGGNPEAFF. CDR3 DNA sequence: TGTGCCAGTAGTATCACCCCCGGGGGGAACCCTGAAGCTTTCTTT.

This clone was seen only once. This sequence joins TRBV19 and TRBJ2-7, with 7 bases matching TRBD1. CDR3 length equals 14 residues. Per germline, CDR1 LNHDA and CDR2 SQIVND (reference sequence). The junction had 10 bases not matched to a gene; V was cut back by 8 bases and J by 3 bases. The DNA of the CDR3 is TGTGCCAGTCAGAAAAAGGGGGCCAACTACGAGCAGTACTTC. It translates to CASQKKGANYEQYF.

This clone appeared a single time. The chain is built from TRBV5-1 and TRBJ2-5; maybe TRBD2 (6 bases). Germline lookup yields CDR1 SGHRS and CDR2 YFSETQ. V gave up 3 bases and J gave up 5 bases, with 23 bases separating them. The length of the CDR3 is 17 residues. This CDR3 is CASSSNTLGLSGETQYF. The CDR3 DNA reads TGCGCCAGCAGCTCCAACACTTTAGGACTAAGTGGGGAGACCCAGTACTTC.

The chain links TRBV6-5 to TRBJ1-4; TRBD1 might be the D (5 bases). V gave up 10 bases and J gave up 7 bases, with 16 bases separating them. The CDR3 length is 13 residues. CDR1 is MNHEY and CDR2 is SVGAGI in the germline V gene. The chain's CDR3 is CATGGSQGEKLFF. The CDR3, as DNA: TGTGCCACCGGCGGGTCCCAGGGTGAAAAACTGTTTTTT.

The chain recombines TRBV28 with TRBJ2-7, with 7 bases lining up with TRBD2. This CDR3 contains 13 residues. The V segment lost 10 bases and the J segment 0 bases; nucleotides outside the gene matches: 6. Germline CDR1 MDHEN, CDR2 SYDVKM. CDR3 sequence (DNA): TGTGCCACGTCTAGCGGTAGCTCCTACGAGCAGTACTTC. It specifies CATSSGSSYEQYF.

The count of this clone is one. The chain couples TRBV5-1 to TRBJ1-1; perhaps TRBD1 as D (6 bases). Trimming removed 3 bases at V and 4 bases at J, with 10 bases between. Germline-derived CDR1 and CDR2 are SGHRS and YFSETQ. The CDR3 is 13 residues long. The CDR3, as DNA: TGCGCCAGCAGCTGGGGGCAAAGCACTGAAGCTTTCTTT. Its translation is CASSWGQSTEAFF.

CDR3 amino acids: CASSPTRLNEQFF. CDR3 in DNA: TGTGCCAGCAGTCCAACCCGCCTCAATGAGCAGTTCTTC. The V and J genes are TRBV7-9 and TRBJ2-1, with D unclear. Germline-derived CDR1 and CDR2 are SEHNR and FQNEAQ (reference sequence). The CDR3 consists of 13 residues. The V and J ends lost 6 bases and 6 bases respectively, with 12 bases between them. Full variable domain (missing parts from reference TRBV7-9 and TRBJ2-1): DTGVSQNPRHKITKRGQNVTFRCDPISEHNRLYWYRQTLGQGPEFLTYFQNEAQLEKSRLLSDRFSAERPKGSFSTLEIQRTEQGDSAMYLCASSPTRLNEQFFGPGTRLTVL.

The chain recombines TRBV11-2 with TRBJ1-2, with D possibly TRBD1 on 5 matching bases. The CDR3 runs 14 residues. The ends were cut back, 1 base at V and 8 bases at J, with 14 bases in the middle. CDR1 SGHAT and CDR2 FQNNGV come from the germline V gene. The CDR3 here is CASSLVVRARGYTF. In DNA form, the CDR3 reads TGTGCCAGCAGCTTAGTTGTCAGGGCCCGAGGCTACACCTTC.

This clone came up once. As DNA, the CDR3 is TGTGCCAGTAGTGACACAGGGGGGTTCCTCCTTGGTGGGGCCAACGTCCTGACTTTC. It codes for CASSDTGGFLLGGANVLTF. This sequence joins TRBV19 and TRBJ2-6; TRBD1 matches at 8 bases. The CDR3 is made up of 19 amino acids. The germline V gene encodes CDR1 LNHDA and CDR2 SQIVND (reference sequence). V lost 5 bases and J lost 3; bases outside the gene matches: 15.

CDR3 sequence reads: CASRGPGSGANVLTF. The CDR3 DNA sequence: TGTGCCAGTAGGGGTCCTGGGAGTGGGGCCAACGTCCTGACTTTC. The gene calls are TRBV19 and TRBJ2-6; maybe TRBD2 (5 bases). The V and J ends lost 6 bases and 3 bases respectively, with 12 bases between them. Looked up from germline, CDR1 is LNHDA and CDR2 is SQIVND (reference sequence). The CDR3 contains 15 residues.

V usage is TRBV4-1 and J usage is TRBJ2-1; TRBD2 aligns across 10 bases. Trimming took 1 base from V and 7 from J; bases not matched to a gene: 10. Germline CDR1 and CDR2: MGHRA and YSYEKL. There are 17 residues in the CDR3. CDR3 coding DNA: TGCGCCAGCAGCCAAGTTTACTCACTAGCGGGATTTAATGAGCAGTTCTTC. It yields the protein CASSQVYSLAGFNEQFF.